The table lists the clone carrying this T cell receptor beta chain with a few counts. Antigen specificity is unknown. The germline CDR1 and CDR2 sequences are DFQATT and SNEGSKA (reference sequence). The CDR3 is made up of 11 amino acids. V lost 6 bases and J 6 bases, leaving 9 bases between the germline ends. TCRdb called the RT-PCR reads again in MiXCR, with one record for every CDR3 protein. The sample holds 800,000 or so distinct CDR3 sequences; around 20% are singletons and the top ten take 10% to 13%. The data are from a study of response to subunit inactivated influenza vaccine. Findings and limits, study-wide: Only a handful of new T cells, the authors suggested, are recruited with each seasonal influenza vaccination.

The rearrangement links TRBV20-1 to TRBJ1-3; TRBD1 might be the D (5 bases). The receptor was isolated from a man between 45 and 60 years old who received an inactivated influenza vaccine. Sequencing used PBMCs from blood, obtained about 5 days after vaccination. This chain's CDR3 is CSARVENTIYF. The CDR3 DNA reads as TGCAGTGCCAGGGTGGAAAACACCATATATTTT.